This TCR beta chain was observed in a study of blood T cell repertoires in COVID-19. Study as a whole: Sites in the United States, Italy and Spain provided acute and convalescent COVID-19 samples.

Some clones are missing from TCRdb's copy, which holds only in-frame ones; the method was immunoSEQ multiplex PCR. The repertoire holds approximately 210,000 clones, about 87% seen once, with 1.5% to 2% in the top ten. The length of the CDR3 is 14 residues. V was clipped by 5 bases and J by 9 bases; unmatched bases: 5. Germline V gives CDR1 KGHDR, CDR2 SFDVKD. Specimen: peripheral blood. V gene TRBV24-1 combines with J gene TRBJ2-1; 11 bases are a match to TRBD2. This receptor was identified in a man aged 65-85 years with acute or convalescent COVID-19. CDR3 in DNA: TGTGCCACCAGTGGTAGCGGGAGGGCGCGTGAGCAGTTCTTC. It codes for CATSGSGRAREQFF.